The sequence of this T cell receptor (beta chain) was determined in a study of CD8+ T cells in alopecia areata (dated by TCRdb to the late 2010s). Background on the whole study: Treated patients were enrolled in an open-label pilot trial of oral tofacitinib at 5 to 10 mg twice daily for moderate-to-severe alopecia areata. In humans, TCRbeta sequencing was performed on scalp tissue and on sorted CD4+ and CD8+ peripheral blood T cells from healthy controls and from patients with patchy or totalis/universalis alopecia areata. The study used high-throughput TCRbeta sequencing to examine T cell clonal expansion in alopecia areata, in both the C3H/HeJ mouse model and human patients. The RNA source kit depended on sample type: the PAXgene miRNA kit for fixed scalp, the miRNeasy kit for PBMCs, and the RNeasy kit for mouse skin. Scalp clonality was compared across normal scalp (n=4), patchy alopecia areata scalp (n=8), and alopecia totalis/universalis scalp (n=8). Tofacitinib was administered for 6 to 18 months, and 6 months of follow-up off drug were then conducted to assess delayed response and recurrence. immunoSEQ multiplex PCR using 35 Vbeta forward primers and 13 Jbeta reverse primers was used to amplify TCRbeta CDR3 regions. Biopsies were taken from tofacitinib-treated patients at baseline and at 4 and 24 weeks of treatment, and a later scalp biopsy was taken in several of the tofacitinib-treated patients. The SALT score, which quantifies the percentage of affected scalp surface area, was used to measure disease severity in treated patients.

Here is what the overall study found, with its caveats: Tofacitinib significantly lowered scalp clonality and the number of expanded CD8+ clones among the top 100 scalp clones. Scalp TCR repertoire analysis is complicated because resident alphabeta T cells in normal human skin are also sequenced, whereas mouse skin is dominated by gammadelta T cells. Higher clonality and more expanded CD8+ clones were observed in lesional scalp than in normal scalp, particularly in alopecia totalis/universalis, a finding suggestive of antigenic drive. The treated cohort was small, with a single nonresponder, so links between baseline CD8+ expansion and response need larger studies. Many expanded lesional clones persisted in scalp and blood during tofacitinib treatment, which may partly explain relapse after stopping treatment. Shared TCR sequences between patients were less evident than in mice, which may be partly attributable to HLA diversity in the patient population.

Relative to germline, V is 7 bases shorter and J is 4 bases shorter, with 16 bases between their ends. Its CDR3 holds 13 amino acids, cysteine through phenylalanine. CDR3 DNA is the only sequence kept; it has 39 bases, read in frame from the first base. Taken from the germline V gene, the CDR1 and CDR2 loops are SQVTM and ANQGSEA. Libraries were built with the immunoSEQ multiplex PCR assay. To provide template for TCR sequencing, every sample had RNA extracted and reverse transcribed into cDNA. SuperScript III was used for first-strand cDNA synthesis, primed with a 2:1 mix of oligo-dT and random hexamers. A synthetic immune receptor repertoire was used to gauge amplification bias, and whatever bias remained was removed computationally. Regarding the original processing steps: Raw reads were preprocessed for error removal, and CDR3 was defined according to IMGT conventions as running from the conserved cysteine to phenylalanine. Clonality was computed by normalizing Shannon entropy by log2 of the number of productive unique TCRs and subtracting the result from 1. Whether scalp clones were CD4 or CD8 was inferred by matching scalp TCRbeta sequences against CD4 and CD8 repertoires sorted from blood. TCRdb's version of the immuneACCESS table is confined to in-frame rearrangements and falls short of the full clone set. An unresolved V gene accounts for under half of the shortfall where checked; the remainder is of unknown origin. V and J calls and clone size are as listed in that table; D and trimming were resolved from the DNA. The sample table records roughly 250,000 clones; around three fifths of these occur just once. About 0.93% of the sample rests with the top ten.

In light of the paper, this sample's treatment or condition label describes: oral pan-JAK inhibitor, 5-10 mg twice daily. Lesional scalp punch biopsies and peripheral blood were obtained from alopecia areata patients. PBMCs were isolated by density centrifugation and stained for CD3, CD4 and CD8, after which CD4+ and CD8+ T cells were sorted on a FACSAria. As for this clone: The clone's antigen remains unknown. Qualities for individual bases were not recorded, and no much larger clone is one base off.

Sequences were derived from CD4+ T cells sorted from blood, sampled at week 52, from a patient treated with tofacitinib. The receptor's source is a human donor with alopecia areata. The sequence is built from TRBV29-1 and TRBJ2-5; the D gene is perhaps TRBD1, on 5 matching bases. The DNA is TGCAGCGCTCTAACATGGCAGGGAGAGACCCAGTACTTC. It specifies CSALTWQGETQYF.